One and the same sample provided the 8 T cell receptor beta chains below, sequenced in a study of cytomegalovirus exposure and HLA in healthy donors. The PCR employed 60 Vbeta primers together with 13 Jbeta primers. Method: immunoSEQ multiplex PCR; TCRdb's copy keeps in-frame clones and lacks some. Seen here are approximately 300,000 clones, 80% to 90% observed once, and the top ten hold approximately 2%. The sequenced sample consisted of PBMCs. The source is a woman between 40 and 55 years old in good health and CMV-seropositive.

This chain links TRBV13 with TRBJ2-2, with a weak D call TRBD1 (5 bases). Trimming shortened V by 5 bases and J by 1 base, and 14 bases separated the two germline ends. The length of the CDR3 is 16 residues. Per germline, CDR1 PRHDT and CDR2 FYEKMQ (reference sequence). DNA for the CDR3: TGTGCCAGCAGCCTACAAAGGGGCAGGAACACCGGGGAGCTGTTTTTT. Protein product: CASSLQRGRNTGELFF.

CDR3: CASSLGGEYNEQFF. Written as DNA, the CDR3 is TGTGCCAGCTCCCTGGGGGGAGAGTACAATGAGCAGTTCTTC. The rearrangement links TRBV5-4 to TRBJ2-1, with D perhaps TRBD2 (6 bases). The V gene's germline CDR1 is SGHNT and CDR2 YYREEE (reference sequence). The CDR3 is 14 amino acids. Trimming cost V 7 bases and J 4 bases, with 15 bases left between them.

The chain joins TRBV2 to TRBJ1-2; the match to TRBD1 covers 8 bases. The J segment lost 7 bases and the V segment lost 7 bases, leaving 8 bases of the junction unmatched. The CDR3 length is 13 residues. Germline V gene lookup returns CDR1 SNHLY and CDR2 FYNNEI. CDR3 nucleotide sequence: TGTGCCAGCACTACAGGGGGTCGATTTGGCTACACCTTC. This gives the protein CASTTGGRFGYTF.

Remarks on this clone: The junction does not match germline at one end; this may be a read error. The DNA for the CDR3 is TGTTCCAGCAGCTTAGTGGCAGGGGGATCCTACGAGCAGTACTTC. It encodes CSSSLVAGGSYEQYF. The chain employs TRBV7-9 and TRBJ2-7; TRBD1 matches 7 bases. The germline V gene encodes CDR1 SEHNR and CDR2 FQNEAQ (reference sequence). CDR3 length equals 15 residues.

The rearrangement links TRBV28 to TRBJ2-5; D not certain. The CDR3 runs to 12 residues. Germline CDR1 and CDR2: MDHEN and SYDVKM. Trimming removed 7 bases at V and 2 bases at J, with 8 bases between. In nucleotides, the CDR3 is TGTGCCAGCAAAGCCCTACAAGAGACCCAGTACTTC. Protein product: CASKALQETQYF.

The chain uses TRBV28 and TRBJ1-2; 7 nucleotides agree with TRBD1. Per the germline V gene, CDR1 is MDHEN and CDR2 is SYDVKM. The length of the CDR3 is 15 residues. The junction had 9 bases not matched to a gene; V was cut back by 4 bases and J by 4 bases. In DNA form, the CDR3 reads TGTGCCAGCAGTTCCGCTGACAGGGCCCGCTATGGCTACACCTTC. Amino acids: CASSSADRARYGYTF.

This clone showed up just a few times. In nucleotides, the CDR3 is TGCGCCAGCAGCTTGGTGCAGGGCGCCCAAACTGAAGCTTTCTTT. As protein: CASSLVQGAQTEAFF. The genes are TRBV5-1 and TRBJ1-1; a weak D match, TRBD1 (5 bases). Germline values: CDR1 SGHRS, CDR2 YFSETQ. CDR3 length equals 15 residues. V lost 0 bases and J 5 bases, leaving 14 bases between the germline ends.

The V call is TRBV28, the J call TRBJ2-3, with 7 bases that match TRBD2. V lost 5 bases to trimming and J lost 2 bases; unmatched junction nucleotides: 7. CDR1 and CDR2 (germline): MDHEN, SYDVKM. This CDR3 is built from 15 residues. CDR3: CASSGPSGTTDTQYF. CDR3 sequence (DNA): TGTGCCAGCAGTGGGCCTAGCGGAACCACAGATACGCAGTATTTT. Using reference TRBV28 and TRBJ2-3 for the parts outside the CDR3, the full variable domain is DVKVTQSSRYLVKRTGEKVFLECVQDMDHENMFWYRQDPGLGLRLIYFSYDVKMKEKGDIPEGYSVSREKKERFSLILESASTNQTSMYLCASSGPSGTTDTQYFGPGTRLTVL.